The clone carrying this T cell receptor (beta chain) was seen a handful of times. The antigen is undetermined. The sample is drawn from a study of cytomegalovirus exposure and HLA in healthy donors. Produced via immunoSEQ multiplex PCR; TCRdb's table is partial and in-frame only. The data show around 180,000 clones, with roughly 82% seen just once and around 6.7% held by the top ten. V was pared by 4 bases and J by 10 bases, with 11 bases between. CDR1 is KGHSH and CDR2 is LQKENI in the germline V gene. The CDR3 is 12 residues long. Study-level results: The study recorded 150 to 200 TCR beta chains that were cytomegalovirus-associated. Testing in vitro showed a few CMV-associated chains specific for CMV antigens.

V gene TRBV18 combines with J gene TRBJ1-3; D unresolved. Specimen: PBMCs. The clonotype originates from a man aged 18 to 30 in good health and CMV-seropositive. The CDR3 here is CASSRRQETIYF. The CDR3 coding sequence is TGTGCCAGCTCACGACGGCAGGAAACCATATATTTT. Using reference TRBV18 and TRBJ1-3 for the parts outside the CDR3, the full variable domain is NAGVMQNPRHLVRRRGQEARLRCSPMKGHSHVYWYRQLPEEGLKFMVYLQKENIIDESGMPKERFSAEFPKEGPSILRIQQVVRGDSAAYFCASSRRQETIYFGEGSWLTVV.